What follows describes a single T cell receptor (beta chain). Here immunoSEQ multiplex PCR was the method, and the copy in TCRdb shows in-frame clones only, minus some. The data contain some 400 clones, 78% of them singletons. The data stem from a study of the immune and genomic landscape of osteosarcoma. The V gene end was trimmed by 0 bases and the J gene end by 7 bases; junction bases not matched to a gene: 8. The CDR3 runs 16 residues. The V gene's germline CDR1 is MNHNY and CDR2 SVGAGI (reference sequence). The TCR sequence derives from a man between 18 and 35 years old with osteosarcoma. The source material was metastatic tumor tissue from the lung. The J gene is TRBJ2-3, the V gene TRBV6-6, with 9 bases lining up with TRBD2. The CDR3 loop is CASSYSLVAGVYTQYF. CDR3 in DNA: TGTGCCAGCAGTTACTCGTTGGTAGCGGGGGTGTATACGCAGTATTTT.